Listed here is a single TCR beta chain. Its cognate antigen is unknown. V was shortened by 3 bases and J by 4 bases, with 12 bases between the two germline ends. Looked up from germline, CDR1 is MNHNS and CDR2 is SASEGT. This CDR3 has 14 residues. The data originate from a study of cytomegalovirus exposure and HLA in healthy donors. Only in-frame clones appear in the TCRdb table, and some are missing; sequencing was by immunoSEQ multiplex PCR. Of around 150,000 clones in the sample, 70% to 85% are singletons; the top ten hold less than 35%. The study, taken as a whole, reports: Published work reported that the classifier diagnosed cytomegalovirus status with high specificity and sensitivity. Some TCR beta chains (roughly 150 of them) were listed as cytomegalovirus-associated. First-cohort TCR clusters tended to co-occur in the 120 or so validation repertoires, a later analysis found.

The sequence was collected from a man aged 30-40 years in good health and CMV-seropositive. The chain couples TRBV6-1 to TRBJ1-2; a possible D gene is TRBD1 (5 bases). The sequenced sample was PBMCs. CDR3 sequence reads: CASSDTGTIYGYTF. DNA for the CDR3: TGTGCCAGCAGTGATACGGGGACTATCTATGGCTACACCTTC.